This T cell receptor beta chain came from a study of blood T cell repertoires in COVID-19. CDR1 MDHEN and CDR2 SYDVKM come from the germline V gene. CDR3 length: 12 residues. The germline V and J ends were trimmed by 6 bases and 3 bases, with 9 bases remaining between them. Assay: immunoSEQ multiplex PCR; the TCRdb copy retains only in-frame clones and omits some. The sample lists around 270,000 clones; approximately 87% were seen once. This clone was observed a handful of times. The same CDR3 also results from other DNA sequences found in this sample. The chain employs TRBV28 and TRBJ2-7, with D tentatively TRBD1 (6 bases). The source is a woman aged 50 to 60 with acute or convalescent COVID-19. The sample consisted of peripheral blood. The CDR3 reads CASSPQGYEQYF. The CDR3 DNA is TGTGCCAGCAGCCCACAGGGCTACGAGCAGTACTTC.